Only a few counts were recorded for the clone carrying this T cell receptor (beta chain). Its cognate antigen is unknown. This sample was included in a study of OX40 agonist ivuxolimab in advanced cancers. Turning to the study itself: Intravenous ivuxolimab was administered to patients every 2 weeks at 0.01 to 10 mg/kg.

The data were produced by immunoSEQ multiplex PCR, yet TCRdb's version contains in-frame clones alone and is incomplete. The repertoire has some 94,000 clones, under 95% of them found once; the top ten carry 3% to 3.5%. Study results and limitations: Researchers did not determine the expanded peripheral T cells' antigen specificity.

CDR3 length: 11 residues. Germline CDR1 reads SNHLY; CDR2 reads FYNNEI. The ends were cut back, 4 bases at V and 3 bases at J, with 4 bases in the middle. V and J are TRBV2 and TRBJ2-7, with D hard to call. The sequence was collected from an adult with an advanced solid tumor such as melanoma, head and neck, liver or kidney cancer. The starting material was CD4+ or CD8+ T cells sorted from blood, obtained in a trial of the OX40 agonist ivuxolimab. CDR3 DNA: TGTGCCAGCAGTGCTGTCTACGAGCAGTACTTC. It specifies CASSAVYEQYF.